Sequencing of this T cell receptor beta chain was carried out in a study of post-analysis software for immune sequencing data. Built from TCR beta cDNA, the libraries had unique molecular identifiers in them. Around 500,000 cDNA molecules were obtained from about 1 to 10 million T cells. Each CDR3 protein is one row after TCRdb ran MiXCR on the PCR reads. The table records about 820,000 distinct CDR3 sequences, roughly 58% of them present only once. The CDR3 runs 16 residues. Trimming took 1 base from V and 4 from J, leaving 14 bases between them. Germline V gene data show CDR1 as SGHDT and CDR2 as YYEEEE. This clonotype was seen once. Its antigen is still unknown. Study-wide findings and caveats: Elevated frequency relative to controls characterized roughly five TRBV segments in patients, TRBV5-6, TRBV5-1 and TRBV20-1 among them.

This receptor was identified in a girl between 10 and 17 years old with multiple sclerosis. Sequenced sample: blood. The rearrangement joins TRBV5-6 to TRBJ2-2; D could derive from TRBD1 or TRBD2 (5 bases each). The CDR3 here is CASSLYGDRGTGELFF. The CDR3 coding sequence is TGTGCCAGCAGCTTGTACGGGGACCGGGGCACCGGGGAGCTGTTTTTT.